Listed below are T cell receptor beta chains from one sample, sequenced in a study of T cells in Graves' hyperthyroidism and ophthalmopathy. TCRdb used MiXCR to reprocess the multiplex PCR reads, holding one entry per CDR3 protein. The sample lists around 290,000 distinct CDR3 sequences, approximately 12% seen once, with 6% to 8% in the top ten. The sequenced material came from blood. The source of these receptors is a woman aged 30 to 39 with Graves' hyperthyroidism that later progressed to Graves' ophthalmopathy. CDR3s include the opening cysteine and the closing phenylalanine or tryptophan. The order of the fields is CDR3 DNA, CDR3 protein, J gene, clone size, V gene, D gene, CDR3 length. The D gene is left open where the match is weak. Size is stated for part of the rows, as once, few or many counts, or as a class when the clone is expanded.

TGCGCCAGCATCGACAGGGCCTATGGCTACACCTTC	CASIDRAYGYTF	TRBJ1-2	many	TRBV10-2	TRBD1	12
TGTGCCAGCAGTCACCGGGACAGTAGCACCGGGGAGCTGTTTTTT	CASSHRDSSTGELFF	TRBJ2-2	many	TRBV12-3/TRBV12-4	TRBD1	15
TGTGCCAGCAGTCCACAGGGTATTGGGCCCCAGCATTTT	CASSPQGIGPQHF	TRBJ1-5	many	TRBV2	-	13
TGTGCCAGCAGTGAACGGGGGTTCCAGGGGGCGAATGAGCAGTTCTTC	CASSERGFQGANEQFF	TRBJ2-1	many	TRBV25-1	TRBD1	16
TGTGCCAGCAGTTACGCACAGACCTACGAGCAGTACTTC	CASSYAQTYEQYF	TRBJ2-7	many	TRBV6-5	-	13
TGTGCCAGCAGTCGACAGGGACCAGACACTGAAGCTTTCTTT	CASSRQGPDTEAFF	TRBJ1-1	many	TRBV27	TRBD1	14
TGTGCCAGCAGTCCCCGGACAGGGCCCTCGGGGAATGAGCAGTTCTTC	CASSPRTGPSGNEQFF	TRBJ2-1	many	TRBV27	TRBD1	16
TGTGCCACCGACGGGGGGTTAAGGGGAGAGACCCAGTACTTC	CATDGGLRGETQYF	TRBJ2-5	many	TRBV7-9	TRBD2	14
TGCAGTGCTAGAGGGTGGGCCTTCGGCTCCTACGAGCAGTACTTC	CSARGWAFGSYEQYF	TRBJ2-7	many	TRBV20-1	-	15
TGTGCCAGCAGCTCACTGGGACTAGCGGGATACAATGAGCAGTTCTTC	CASSSLGLAGYNEQFF	TRBJ2-1	many	TRBV7-3	TRBD2	16
TGTGCCAGTAGGGACACGGCCCCCACAGATACGCAGTATTTT	CASRDTAPTDTQYF	TRBJ2-3	many	TRBV19	-	14
TGTGCCAGCAGCTTAGAGGGGCCCTACGAGCAGTTCTTC	CASSLEGPYEQFF	TRBJ2-1	-	TRBV7-9	-	13
TGTGCCAGCAGCCGGAGGGGGCCCGGGGAGCTGTTTTTT	CASSRRGPGELFF	TRBJ2-2	many	TRBV3-1	-	13
TGTGCCAGCAGTTCCCCGGGGGCGGGGGACTATGGCTACACCTTC	CASSSPGAGDYGYTF	TRBJ1-2	many	TRBV28	-	15
TGTGCCAGCAGTCCGAACGACTACGAGCAGTACTTC	CASSPNDYEQYF	TRBJ2-7	many	TRBV27	-	12
TGCGCCAGCAGCCAAGCCCTAGCGGGGGACCCGCGGGGCACGCAGTATTTT	CASSQALAGDPRGTQYF	TRBJ2-3	-	TRBV4-3	TRBD2	17
TGTGCCACCAGTGATCCCAGACAGGGGGTTGTGGAGCAGTACTTC	CATSDPRQGVVEQYF	TRBJ2-7	many	TRBV24-1	TRBD1	15
TGCAGTGCCCCCCGGCCCTCAACCGACGAGCAGTACTTC	CSAPRPSTDEQYF	TRBJ2-7	many	TRBV20-1	-	13
TGTGCCAGCAGCCCTCTTTCTTTCCGGCGGGACAGGGGGCCCTACGAGCAGTACTTC	CASSPLSFRRDRGPYEQYF	TRBJ2-7	many	TRBV7-6	TRBD1	19
TGTGCCAGTAGTGCGGGGAGGGGATACGAGCAGTACTTC	CASSAGRGYEQYF	TRBJ2-7	-	TRBV19	TRBD2	13
TGCAGTGCTAGAGACCCAAACCAAGAGACCCAGTACTTC	CSARDPNQETQYF	TRBJ2-5	many	TRBV20-1	-	13
TGTGCCTGGAGTGCTGGGGTTGATCAGCCCCAGCATTTT	CAWSAGVDQPQHF	TRBJ1-5	many	TRBV30	-	13
TGTGCCAGCACTCCTACGAGGGATACGCAGTATTTT	CASTPTRDTQYF	TRBJ2-3	-	TRBV5-5	-	12